This T cell receptor beta chain was recovered during a study of blood T cell repertoires in COVID-19. The CDR3 consists of 23 residues. The V and J ends lost 0 bases and 0 bases respectively, with 30 bases between them. CDR1 LNHNV and CDR2 YYDKDF come from the germline V gene (reference sequence). Source study methods: Amplification from reference gene primers served as the basis for estimated nucleated cell counts. Libraries were prepared by immunoSEQ multiplex PCR; TCRdb keeps only in-frame clonotypes and omits some of them. V and J calls and clone size are given by that table; D and trimming were obtained from the DNA. The sample contains around 200,000 clones, about nine tenths of which appear only once.

This sequence originates from a man aged 18-30 years with active or convalescent COVID-19. Sequencing was performed on peripheral blood. The chain has TRBV15 and TRBJ1-3; the D is unclear. CDR3 sequence (DNA): TGTGCCACCAGCAGAGATCTTACCCTCCGTCCCCTTCACACAGTTCCCTCTGGAAACACCATATATTTT. This encodes CATSRDLTLRPLHTVPSGNTIYF.